This paragraph covers one T cell receptor beta chain sequence. What it recognizes is unknown. The sample originates from a study of T cell responses to AZD1222 COVID-19 vaccine. Study-level results: Repertoire sampling happened only post peak T cell response.

This CDR3 has 11 amino acids. Trimming removed 0 bases from V and 9 bases from J, with 4 bases in between. Germline CDR1 reads SGDLS; CDR2 reads YYNGEE. Sequenced by immunoSEQ multiplex PCR; TCRdb stores in-frame clones only, minus some. The sample carries about 85,000 clones, approximately 87% recorded once. Sample: peripheral blood, taken on day 0 of AZD1222 vaccination. The TCR comes from an adult in good health. V usage is TRBV9 and J usage is TRBJ2-1, with no clear D. The CDR3 is CASSVDREQFF. Here the CDR3 DNA reads TGTGCCAGCAGCGTAGATCGTGAGCAGTTCTTC. The full variable domain, rest sourced from reference TRBV9 and TRBJ2-1, is DSGVTQTPKHLITATGQRVTLRCSPRSGDLSVYWYQQSLDQGLQFLIQYYNGEERAKGNILERFSAQQFPDLHSELNLSSLELGDSALYFCASSVDREQFFGPGTRLTVL.